The 20 T cell receptor beta chains reported below all come from one sample, sequenced in a study of shared clonotypes between healthy human individuals. The naive CD8 subset, CD45RO-negative cells positively selected for CCR7, excluded terminally differentiated effector memory CD45RA+ cells. Measured with immunoSEQ multiplex PCR; TCRdb has only the in-frame clones, and not every one. The sample has about 2 million clones, about 95% seen once. Source material: naive CD8+ T cells sorted from blood. The origin of the receptors is a man between 18 and 35 years old in good health.

V and J are TRBV4-1 and TRBJ2-7, with 8 bases identical to TRBD2. J lost 2 bases, V lost 4 bases, and 10 bases had no gene match. The CDR3 has 16 residues. Germline CDR1 and CDR2: MGHRA and YSYEKL. The CDR3 sequence is CASSLRMAGGTYEQYF. DNA for the CDR3: TGCGCCAGCAGCCTCCGAATGGCGGGGGGAACCTACGAGCAGTACTTC.

The chain is built from TRBV19 and TRBJ1-2; TRBD1 matches at 10 bases. Germline CDR1 and CDR2: LNHDA and SQIVND (reference sequence). The CDR3 runs 15 residues. Trimming at V came to 5 bases and at J to 4 bases, leaving 7 bases not matched to a gene. CDR3 amino acids: CASSLQTGGGYGYTF. The CDR3 region has the DNA TGTGCCAGTAGTCTCCAGACAGGGGGCGGCTATGGCTACACCTTC.

The V gene is TRBV5-1, the J gene TRBJ2-7; 10 nucleotides agree with TRBD2. Trimming cost V 0 bases and J 6 bases; bases outside gene matches: 12. This CDR3 comprises 17 residues. Germline V CDR1 and CDR2: SGHRS, YFSETQ. The CDR3 nucleotides read TGCGCCAGCAGCTTGGTGCCTAGCGGGGGAGGCTCGGGCGAGCAGTACTTC. Translated, it gives CASSLVPSGGGSGEQYF.

The chain couples TRBV13 to TRBJ2-7; D is ambiguous. Trimming took off 2 bases at V and 3 bases at J, with 14 bases between the two ends. From germline, CDR1 is PRHDT and CDR2 FYEKMQ (reference sequence). This CDR3 comprises 15 residues. DNA of the CDR3: TGTGCCAGCAGCTTACGGACCCTAGGAAGCTACGAGCAGTACTTC. Encoded protein: CASSLRTLGSYEQYF.

The rearrangement links TRBV11-2 to TRBJ2-3, with 8 bases fitting TRBD1. With V trimmed by 5 bases and J by 4 bases, 11 bases remained unmatched. Germline V lookup: CDR1 SGHAT, CDR2 FQNNGV. This CDR3 comprises 16 residues. CDR3 DNA: TGTGCCAGCAGCAACGGGACAGGTTTACAAGCAGATACGCAGTATTTT. Translating it yields CASSNGTGLQADTQYF.

This clone has more than one count but fewer than ten. The rearrangement joins TRBV14 to TRBJ1-1; D call uncertain. V was pared by 3 bases and J by 2 bases, with 10 bases between. CDR1 SGHDN and CDR2 FVKESK come from the germline V gene. CDR3 size: 14 residues. CDR3 coding DNA: TGTGCCAGCAGCCACTTGACGGGTAACACTGAAGCTTTCTTT. Translation gives CASSHLTGNTEAFF.

The rearrangement joins TRBV11-2 to TRBJ2-7; D not resolved. CDR3 length: 14 amino acids. CDR1 is SGHAT, CDR2 FQNNGV, per germline. V lost 2 bases, J lost 1 base, and 9 bases lay in between. The CDR3 DNA is TGTGCCAGCAGCTTAACGCTTTCTTCCTACGAGCAGTACTTC. The encoded protein is CASSLTLSSYEQYF. Based on the CDR3 plus reference TRBV11-2 and TRBJ2-7, the full variable domain is EAGVAQSPRYKIIEKRQSVAFWCNPISGHATLYWYQQILGQGPKLLIQFQNNGVVDDSQLPKDRFSAERLKGVDSTLKIQPAKLEDSAVYLCASSLTLSSYEQYFGPGTRLTVT.

About this clone: The same CDR3 also results from other DNA sequences found in this sample. The chain combines TRBV2 with TRBJ2-3, with TRBD2 matching 9 bases. CDR1 is SNHLY and CDR2 is FYNNEI in the germline V gene. The CDR3 loop spans 15 amino acids. Unmatched junction bases numbered 1, after V lost 3 bases and J lost 0 bases. The CDR3 DNA follows: TGTGCCAGCAGTGACCTAGCGGGGAGCACAGATACGCAGTATTTT. Amino acid sequence: CASSDLAGSTDTQYF. Supplemented by reference TRBV2 and TRBJ2-3, the full variable domain reads EPEVTQTPSHQVTQMGQEVILRCVPISNHLYFYWYRQILGQKVEFLVSFYNNEISEKSEIFDDQFSVERPDGSNFTLKIRSTKLEDSAMYFCASSDLAGSTDTQYFGPGTRLTVL.

The gene calls are TRBV7-9 and TRBJ2-1, with 8 bases that match TRBD1. Germline values: CDR1 SEHNR, CDR2 FQNEAQ (reference sequence). V was clipped by 5 bases and J by 6 bases; unmatched bases: 12. The CDR3 is 16 residues long. The CDR3 DNA follows: TGTGCCAGCAGCCCCCCCCTCGGACAGGGAGGCAATGAGCAGTTCTTC. Translated, it gives CASSPPLGQGGNEQFF.

The chain has TRBV2 and TRBJ2-3, with D possibly being TRBD2 (6 bases). CDR3 length: 15 residues. The V and J ends lost 10 bases and 0 bases respectively, with 17 bases between them. CDR1 is SNHLY, CDR2 FYNNEI, per germline. The CDR3 loop is CANSGGTTSTDTQYF. The CDR3 nucleotides read TGTGCCAATTCCGGGGGTACTACTAGCACAGATACGCAGTATTTT.

The J gene is TRBJ1-1, the V gene TRBV27; 7 positions agree with TRBD1. Trimming cost V 3 bases and J 8 bases; bases outside gene matches: 6. The CDR3 covers 13 residues. Germline-derived CDR1 and CDR2 are MNHEY and SMNVEV (reference sequence). The CDR3 here is CASSFLGQEEAFF. CDR3 coding DNA: TGTGCCAGCAGTTTCCTTGGACAGGAAGAAGCTTTCTTT.

The rearrangement links TRBV7-2 to TRBJ2-2; 13 bases are a match to TRBD2. Germline V lookup: CDR1 SGHTA, CDR2 FQGNSA. With V trimmed by 5 bases and J by 6 bases, 3 bases remained unmatched. The CDR3 is made up of 15 amino acids. CDR3 protein: CASSHGLAGAGELFF. For the CDR3, the DNA is TGTGCCAGCAGCCACGGACTAGCGGGAGCCGGGGAGCTGTTTTTT.

The chain is built from TRBV27 and TRBJ2-1, with D possibly being TRBD2 (6 bases). V was trimmed by 2 bases and J by 15 bases, leaving 14 bases between them. Germline lookup yields CDR1 MNHEY and CDR2 SMNVEV (reference sequence). The CDR3 totals 12 residues. The CDR3 DNA reads as TGTGCCAGCAGTTTAACGTGGGGGGTTCCGTTCTTC. Translation: CASSLTWGVPFF.

The chain carries TRBV5-1 and TRBJ2-2; TRBD1 aligns across 7 bases. Germline loops: CDR1 SGHRS, CDR2 YFSETQ. CDR3 length equals 13 residues. The trim removed 4 bases at V and 6 bases at J, leaving 3 bases unmatched. CDR3 loop: CASSPQGAGELFF. Written as DNA, the CDR3 is TGCGCCAGCAGCCCCCAGGGGGCCGGGGAGCTGTTTTTT.

The chain links TRBV2 to TRBJ1-3; D unresolved. V lost 5 bases, J lost 0 bases, and 14 bases lay in between. This CDR3 spans 16 amino acids. Germline V CDR1 and CDR2: SNHLY, FYNNEI. CDR3 sequence reads: CASSRSAGFSGNTIYF. The CDR3 DNA sequence: TGTGCCAGCAGTCGTTCGGCCGGTTTCTCTGGAAACACCATATATTTT.

V usage is TRBV2 and J usage is TRBJ2-1; D not resolved. This CDR3 comprises 12 residues. V was cut by 8 bases and J by 9 bases, with 14 bases left in between. Germline V gene data show CDR1 as SNHLY and CDR2 as FYNNEI. CDR3 sequence (DNA): TGTGCCAGCGGGTCAAAGTTCGGTGAGCAGTTCTTC. Translated, it gives CASGSKFGEQFF.

Only one count was recorded for this clone. The V and J genes are TRBV27 and TRBJ2-7; D is perhaps TRBD2 (7 bases). This CDR3 region has 15 residues. The germline V gene encodes CDR1 MNHEY and CDR2 SMNVEV (reference sequence). V shed 5 bases and J shed 3 bases, with 17 bases lying between them. As DNA, the CDR3 is TGTGCCAGCAGTCCTGGGGGGGCCACGGTCTACGAGCAGTACTTC. Encoded protein: CASSPGGATVYEQYF.

CDR3 bases: TGTGCCAGCAGTGTTTGGGAGGCCCAAGAGACCCAGTACTTC. This encodes CASSVWEAQETQYF. V usage is TRBV2 and J usage is TRBJ2-5; a possible D gene is TRBD2 (6 bases). Per germline, CDR1 SNHLY and CDR2 FYNNEI. This CDR3 spans 14 amino acids. V was trimmed by 4 bases and J by 1 base, leaving 10 bases between them.

This chain uses TRBV5-6 with TRBJ1-2; TRBD1 matches at 8 bases. The V and J ends lost 3 bases and 3 bases, in that order; junction bases with no gene match: 7. The CDR3 is made up of 15 amino acids. Germline V gene lookup returns CDR1 SGHDT and CDR2 YYEEEE. In DNA, the CDR3 is TGTGCCAGCAGCTCGGACAGGGAGGTCGACTATGGCTACACCTTC. Translation gives CASSSDREVDYGYTF.

The chain carries TRBV13 and TRBJ1-1; D is undetermined. Germline CDR1 reads PRHDT; CDR2 reads FYEKMQ (reference sequence). Trimming shortened V by 2 bases and J by 3 bases, and 10 bases separated the two germline ends. This CDR3 has 14 amino acids. DNA for the CDR3: TGTGCCAGCAGCTTACCCTCCCGAGACACTGAAGCTTTCTTT. As protein: CASSLPSRDTEAFF.